The entry below describes one T cell receptor (beta chain). This specimen belongs to a study of cytomegalovirus exposure and HLA in healthy donors. Primers: 60 Vbeta forward and 13 Jbeta reverse. Generated by immunoSEQ multiplex PCR, the TCRdb table keeps only in-frame clones and is missing some. The repertoire consists of 150,000 to 200,000 clones, with approximately 80% occurring once and the leading ten covering approximately 1.5%. Trimming shortened V by 2 bases and J by 2 bases, and 10 bases separated the two germline ends. The CDR3 consists of 15 residues. CDR1 is MDHEN and CDR2 is SYDVKM in the germline V gene.

This receptor was obtained from a male donor in good health and CMV-seronegative. Sequencing was performed on PBMCs. The rearrangement joins TRBV28 to TRBJ1-5, with D tentatively TRBD1 (5 bases). The CDR3 loop is CASSLAQGGNQPQHF. The CDR3 DNA follows: TGTGCCAGCAGTTTAGCGCAGGGCGGCAATCAGCCCCAGCATTTT. Full variable domain (outside the CDR3, taken from reference TRBV28 and TRBJ1-5): DVKVTQSSRYLVKRTGEKVFLECVQDMDHENMFWYRQDPGLGLRLIYFSYDVKMKEKGDIPEGYSVSREKKERFSLILESASTNQTSMYLCASSLAQGGNQPQHFGDGTRLSIL.